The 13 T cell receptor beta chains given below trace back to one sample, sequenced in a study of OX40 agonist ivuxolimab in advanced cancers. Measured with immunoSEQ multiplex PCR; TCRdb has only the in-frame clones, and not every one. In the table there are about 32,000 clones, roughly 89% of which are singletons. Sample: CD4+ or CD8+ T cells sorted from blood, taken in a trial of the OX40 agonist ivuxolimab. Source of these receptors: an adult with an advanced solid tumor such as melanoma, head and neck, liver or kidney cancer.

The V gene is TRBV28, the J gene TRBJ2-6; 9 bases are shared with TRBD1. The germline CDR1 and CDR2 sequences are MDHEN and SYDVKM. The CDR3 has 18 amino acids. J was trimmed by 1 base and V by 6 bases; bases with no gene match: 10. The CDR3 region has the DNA TGTGCCAGCAGATTCCTCGGGACAGGGTATTCTGGGGCCAACGTCCTGACTTTC. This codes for CASRFLGTGYSGANVLTF.

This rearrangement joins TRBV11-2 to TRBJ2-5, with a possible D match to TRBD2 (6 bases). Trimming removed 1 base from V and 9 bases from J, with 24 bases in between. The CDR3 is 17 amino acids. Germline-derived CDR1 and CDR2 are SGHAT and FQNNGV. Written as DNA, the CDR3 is TGTGCCAGCAGCTTAGCTCCGGGACTCCCGGTGGTGGGGGCCCAGTACTTC. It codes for CASSLAPGLPVVGAQYF.

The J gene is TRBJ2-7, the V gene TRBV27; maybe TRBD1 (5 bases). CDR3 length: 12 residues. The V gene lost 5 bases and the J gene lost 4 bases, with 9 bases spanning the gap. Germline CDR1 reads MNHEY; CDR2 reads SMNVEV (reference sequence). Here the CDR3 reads CASSANRYEQYF. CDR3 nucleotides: TGTGCCAGCAGTGCGAACAGGTACGAGCAGTACTTC.

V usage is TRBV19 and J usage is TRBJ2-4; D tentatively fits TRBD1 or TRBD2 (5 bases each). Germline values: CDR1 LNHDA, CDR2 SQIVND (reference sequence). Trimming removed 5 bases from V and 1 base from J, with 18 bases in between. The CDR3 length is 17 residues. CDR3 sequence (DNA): TGTGCCAGTAGTCCCAGAGGGGCAGGCAAGGCCAAAAACATTCAGTACTTC. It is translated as CASSPRGAGKAKNIQYF.

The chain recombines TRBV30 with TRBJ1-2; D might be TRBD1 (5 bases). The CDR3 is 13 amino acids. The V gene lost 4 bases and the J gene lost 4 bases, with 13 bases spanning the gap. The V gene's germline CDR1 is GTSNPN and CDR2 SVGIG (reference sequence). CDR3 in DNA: TGTGCCTGGACAATGGGGGGTAGCTATGGCTACACCTTC. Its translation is CAWTMGGSYGYTF.

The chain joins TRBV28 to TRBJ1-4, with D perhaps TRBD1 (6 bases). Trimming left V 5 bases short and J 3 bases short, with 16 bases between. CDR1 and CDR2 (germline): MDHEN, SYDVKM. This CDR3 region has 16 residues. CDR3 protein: CASSPRGGRANEKLFF. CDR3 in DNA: TGTGCCAGCAGTCCTAGGGGGGGCAGGGCTAATGAAAAACTGTTTTTT.

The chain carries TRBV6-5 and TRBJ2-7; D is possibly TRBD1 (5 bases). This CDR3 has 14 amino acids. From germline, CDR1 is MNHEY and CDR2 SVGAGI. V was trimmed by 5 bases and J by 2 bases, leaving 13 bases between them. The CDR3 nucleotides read TGTGCCAGCAGTGAAGGGGTAGGGCCCTACGAGCAGTACTTC. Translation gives CASSEGVGPYEQYF.

CDR3 loop: CASSQVDAGKSEQYF. The CDR3 region has the DNA TGTGCCAGCAGCCAAGTCGACGCAGGGAAGAGCGAGCAGTACTTC. The V gene is TRBV4-2, the J gene TRBJ2-7, with D possibly matching TRBD1 (5 bases). Germline-derived CDR1 and CDR2 are LGHNA and YNFKEQ. With 1 base removed from V and 6 bases from J, the gap between germline ends came to 16 bases. The CDR3 extends over 15 amino acids.

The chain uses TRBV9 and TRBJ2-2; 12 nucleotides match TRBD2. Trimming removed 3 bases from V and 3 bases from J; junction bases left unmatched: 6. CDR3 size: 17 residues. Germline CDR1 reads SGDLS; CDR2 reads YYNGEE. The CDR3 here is CASSAPSGGADTGELFF. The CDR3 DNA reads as TGTGCCAGCAGCGCTCCTAGCGGGGGGGCCGACACCGGGGAGCTGTTTTTT.

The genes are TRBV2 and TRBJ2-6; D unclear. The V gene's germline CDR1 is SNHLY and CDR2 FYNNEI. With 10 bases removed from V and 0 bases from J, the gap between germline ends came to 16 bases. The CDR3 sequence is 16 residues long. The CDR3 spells CATLSREHSGANVLTF. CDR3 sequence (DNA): TGTGCCACCCTCTCCCGAGAGCACTCTGGGGCCAACGTCCTGACTTTC. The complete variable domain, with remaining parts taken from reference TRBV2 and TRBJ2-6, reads EPEVTQTPSHQVTQMGQEVILRCVPISNHLYFYWYRQILGQKVEFLVSFYNNEISEKSEIFDDQFSVERPDGSNFTLKIRSTKLEDSAMYFCATLSREHSGANVLTFGAGSRLTVL.

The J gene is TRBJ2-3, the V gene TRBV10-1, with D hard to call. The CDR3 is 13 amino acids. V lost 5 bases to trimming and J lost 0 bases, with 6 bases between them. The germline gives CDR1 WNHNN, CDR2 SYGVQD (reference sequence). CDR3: CASSRISTDTQYF. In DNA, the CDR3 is TGCGCCAGCAGTCGGATTAGCACAGATACGCAGTATTTT.

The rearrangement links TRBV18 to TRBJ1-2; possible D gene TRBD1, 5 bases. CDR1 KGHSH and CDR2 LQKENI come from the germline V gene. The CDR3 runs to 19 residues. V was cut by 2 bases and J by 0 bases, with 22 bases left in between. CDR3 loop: CASSPEGRRNLVANYGYTF. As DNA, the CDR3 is TGTGCCAGCTCACCAGAGGGACGCCGGAATCTCGTCGCTAACTATGGCTACACCTTC.

CDR3 nucleotides: TGTGCCAGCAGCCCCTGGGGAGGGCTCGTGAACAATCAGCCCCAGCATTTT. As protein: CASSPWGGLVNNQPQHF. The gene calls are TRBV2 and TRBJ1-5, with no clear D. V dropped 6 bases and J dropped 3 bases, with 21 bases sitting between them. The CDR3 totals 17 residues. The germline CDR1 and CDR2 sequences are SNHLY and FYNNEI.